Presented here are 25 T cell receptor beta chains from one specimen sequenced in a study of blood T cells in healthy people across ages. A second PCR of 7 to 11 cycles used a sample-barcoded 5' primer and a J-beta primer mix. TCRdb itself ran the 5' RACE reads through MiXCR, one entry per CDR3 protein. The sample has roughly 900,000 distinct CDR3 sequences; 25% to 35% are singletons. The sample was blood. Receptors were obtained from an elderly woman in good health.

The V and J genes are TRBV15 and TRBJ2-2; tentatively, D is TRBD2 (6 bases). Germline lookup yields CDR1 LNHNV and CDR2 YYDKDF (reference sequence). This CDR3 region has 16 residues. The V and J ends lost 0 bases and 4 bases respectively, with 12 bases between them. The CDR3 region is CATSRDRGGSTGELFF. The CDR3 DNA reads as TGTGCCACCAGCAGAGATAGGGGAGGTAGCACCGGGGAGCTGTTTTTT.

This clonotype occurred many times. The V call is TRBV4-1, the J call TRBJ2-1; TRBD2 aligns across 14 bases. Germline V gene data show CDR1 as MGHRA and CDR2 as YSYEKL. This CDR3 region has 16 residues. Germline trimming cut 4 bases from V and 9 bases from J; bases unmatched to any gene: 8. Here the CDR3 reads CASSRQTSGGVTEQFF. The CDR3 DNA reads TGCGCCAGCAGCCGACAGACTAGCGGGGGGGTTACTGAGCAGTTCTTC.

This sequence joins TRBV5-1 and TRBJ1-1; D unresolved. The ends were cut back, 1 base at V and 1 base at J, with 11 bases in the middle. The CDR3 runs to 15 residues. The germline gives CDR1 SGHRS, CDR2 YFSETQ. The chain's CDR3 is CASSLLASGNTEAFF. The CDR3 coding sequence is TGCGCCAGCAGCTTGCTTGCCTCCGGGAACACTGAAGCTTTCTTT.

In its sample, this clonotype was seen a few times. The rearrangement joins TRBV2 to TRBJ2-3, with D maybe TRBD1 (6 bases). CDR1 is SNHLY and CDR2 is FYNNEI in the germline V gene. The CDR3 has 13 residues. V was clipped by 8 bases and J by 1 base, with 10 bases between them. In nucleotides, the CDR3 is TGTGCCAGCGAGAGACAGGGCACAGATACGCAGTATTTT. Its translation: CASERQGTDTQYF.

This clonotype occurred many times. The gene calls are TRBV5-1 and TRBJ2-3, with a possible D match to TRBD2 (5 bases). V gave up 1 base and J gave up 1 base, with 13 bases separating them. The CDR3 is 16 residues long. In germline, CDR1 is SGHRS, CDR2 YFSETQ. The CDR3 bases are TGCGCCAGCAGCTTGTCGGGGAGCGGCGGCACAGATACGCAGTATTTT. Its protein product is CASSLSGSGGTDTQYF.

This clonotype has a count of ten or more. This sequence joins TRBV7-9 and TRBJ2-6; no reliable D call. Trimming took off 8 bases at V and 3 bases at J, with 14 bases between the two ends. The CDR3 spans 15 residues. Germline V gene sequence: CDR1 SEHNR, CDR2 FQNEAQ (reference sequence). The CDR3 loop reads CASDSNVFGANVLTF. DNA of the CDR3: TGTGCCAGCGACTCCAATGTCTTTGGGGCCAACGTCCTGACTTTC.

This clonotype was detected many times. The CDR3 DNA sequence: TGCGCCAGCAGCCAAGACCCAACAGGGATCGTAAACTATGGCTACACCTTC. The encoded protein is CASSQDPTGIVNYGYTF. The chain joins TRBV4-1 to TRBJ1-2; tentative D call: TRBD1 (6 bases). The CDR3 extends over 17 amino acids. V lost 0 bases and J 2 bases, leaving 16 bases between the germline ends. Germline V gives CDR1 MGHRA, CDR2 YSYEKL.

This clonotype was counted many times. The chain combines TRBV5-1 with TRBJ2-1, with no clear D. This CDR3 has 13 amino acids. Trimming took off 5 bases at V and 2 bases at J, with 8 bases between the two ends. CDR1 and CDR2 from the germline V gene are SGHRS and YFSETQ. CDR3 sequence: CASRFDTYNEQFF. In DNA, the CDR3 is TGCGCCAGCAGATTTGACACCTACAATGAGCAGTTCTTC.

Concerning this clonotype itself: This clone may be a read error of a much larger clone one base away. The chain recombines TRBV6-2 or TRBV6-3 with TRBJ1-5; 7 bases agree with TRBD1. This CDR3 has 18 residues. From germline, CDR1 is MNHEY and CDR2 SVGEGT. V trimming: 4 bases; J trimming: 1 base; junction bases outside the gene matches: 13. Here the CDR3 reads CASSSSQTGFMSNQPQHF. The DNA of the CDR3 is TGTGCCAGCAGTTCGTCTCAGACAGGGTTTATGAGCAATCAGCCCCAGCATTTT.

This clonotype showed up just a few times. The chain employs TRBV19 and TRBJ1-2; 10 bases align to TRBD1. CDR1 is LNHDA, CDR2 SQIVND, per germline (reference sequence). The length of the CDR3 is 16 residues. V shed 7 bases, J shed 3 bases, and the junction held 11 bases outside the gene matches. The CDR3 region is CASTPPRDRGYYGYTF. The CDR3 region has the DNA TGTGCCAGTACCCCTCCCCGGGACAGGGGCTACTATGGCTACACCTTC. Looking up the rest from reference TRBV19 and TRBJ1-2 gives the full variable domain: DGGITQSPKYLFRKEGQNVTLSCEQNLNHDAMYWYRQDPGQGLRLIYYSQIVNDFQKGDIAEGYSVSREKKESFPLTVTSAQKNPTAFYLCASTPPRDRGYYGYTFGSGTRLTVV.

In this sample, this clonotype turned up many times. The chain links TRBV7-2 to TRBJ1-2; 10 nucleotides agree with TRBD1. Germline trimming cut 5 bases from V and 4 bases from J; bases unmatched to any gene: 16. The CDR3 covers 18 residues. The germline V gene has CDR1 SGHTA and CDR2 FQGNSA. The CDR3 loop reads CASSLAATGTGVSYGYTF. CDR3 sequence (DNA): TGTGCCAGCAGCCTCGCCGCCACCGGGACAGGGGTTAGCTATGGCTACACCTTC. Combining the CDR3 with reference TRBV7-2 and TRBJ1-2 gives the whole variable domain GAGVSQSPSNKVTEKGKDVELRCDPISGHTALYWYRQSLGQGLEFLIYFQGNSAPDKSGLPSDRFSAERTGGSVSTLTIQRTQQEDSAVYLCASSLAATGTGVSYGYTFGSGTRLTVV.

The sample holds many counts of this clonotype. The CDR3 DNA reads TGCAGCGTTGAGGGGGACATAAGAACCGGGGAGCTGTTTTTT. It codes for CSVEGDIRTGELFF. The rearrangement uses TRBV29-1 and TRBJ2-2; possibly TRBD1 for D (6 bases). This CDR3 comprises 14 residues. CDR1 and CDR2 (germline): SQVTM, ANQGSEA. Trimming removed 3 bases from V and 5 bases from J, with 13 bases in between.

The chain joins TRBV6-2 or TRBV6-3 to TRBJ2-6; no reliable D call. Per the germline V gene, CDR1 is MNHEY and CDR2 is SVGEGT. V lost 3 bases and J lost 4, with 16 bases in between. The CDR3 is made up of 17 amino acids. The CDR3, as DNA: TGTGCCAGCAGTTATAGGTTAAGTCAAGCAGGGGCCAACGTCCTGACTTTC. The encoded protein is CASSYRLSQAGANVLTF.

This clonotype was seen more than once but under ten times. This rearrangement joins TRBV20-1 to TRBJ2-3; TRBD2 is a possible D gene (6 bases). V gave up 6 bases and J gave up 2 bases, with 9 bases separating them. The CDR3 is 12 amino acids. Per germline, CDR1 DFQATT and CDR2 SNEGSKA (reference sequence). The CDR3: CSAREATDTQYF. CDR3 in DNA: TGCAGTGCAAGGGAGGCCACAGATACGCAGTATTTT.

This clonotype was seen repeatedly, ten times or more. V gene TRBV11-3 combines with J gene TRBJ2-7; TRBD1 aligns across 9 bases. This CDR3 has 20 residues. CDR1 and CDR2 from the germline V gene are SGHNT and YENEEA. The V segment lost 5 bases and the J segment 4 bases; nucleotides outside the gene matches: 24. CDR3 region: CASSLTLLLPPGQGVYEQYF. The DNA of the CDR3 is TGTGCCAGCAGCCTTACTCTTCTACTTCCCCCGGGACAGGGAGTTTACGAGCAGTACTTC.

A word on this clonotype: Possible read error: a much larger clone is one base away. J is TRBJ1-2 and V is TRBV4-3; D gene unclear. This CDR3 comprises 15 residues. Germline assignment: CDR1 LGHNA and CDR2 YSLEER. As DNA, the CDR3 is TGCACCAGCAGCCACCTCGGCAGCAATTACTATGGCTACACCTTC. Translating gives CTSSHLGSNYYGYTF.

This clonotype was found many times. The chain links TRBV7-8 to TRBJ2-3; TRBD2 aligns across 7 bases. The CDR3 loop spans 17 amino acids. Germline V CDR1 and CDR2: SGHVS, FQNEAQ. V shed 1 base, J shed 0 bases, and the junction held 7 bases outside the gene matches. The CDR3 region is CASSLVWSSGSTDTQYF. DNA for the CDR3: TGTGCCAGCAGCTTAGTGTGGTCTAGCGGAAGCACAGATACGCAGTATTTT.

This clonotype was observed a handful of times. This chain connects TRBV5-5 to TRBJ1-2; the D gene is possibly TRBD1 (6 bases). The V and J ends lost 0 bases and 4 bases respectively, with 13 bases between them. This CDR3 has 15 amino acids. Germline V gives CDR1 SGHKS, CDR2 YYEKEE (reference sequence). The CDR3 loop reads CASSLDRAFIYGYTF. CDR3 nucleotides: TGTGCCAGCAGCTTGGACAGGGCCTTTATCTATGGCTACACCTTC.

On this clonotype: Its ends do not fully match the called genes, so a read error is possible. The DNA of the CDR3 is TGTGCCGGCAGCTTAGGGAGGGGGGCCACCGGTCTGAAACTGTTTTTT. Translated: CAGSLGRGATGLKLFF. The genes are TRBV7-9 and TRBJ1-4, with a possible D match to TRBD1 (6 bases). CDR1 and CDR2 from the germline V gene are SEHNR and FQNEAQ (reference sequence). The CDR3 is 16 residues long.

This chain uses TRBV7-6 with TRBJ2-5; 7 nucleotides line up with TRBD1. The CDR3 consists of 15 residues. Germline trimming cut 3 bases from V and 0 bases from J; bases unmatched to any gene: 4. The germline CDR1 and CDR2 sequences are SGHVS and FNYEAQ. CDR3 amino acids: CASSFRTGDQETQYF. In nucleotides, the CDR3 is TGTGCCAGCAGCTTCAGGACAGGTGACCAAGAGACCCAGTACTTC.

This rearrangement joins TRBV6-2 or TRBV6-3 to TRBJ1-5, with D maybe TRBD1 (5 bases). Trimming shortened V by 6 bases and J by 9 bases, and 18 bases separated the two germline ends. The CDR3 sequence is 14 residues long. The germline gives CDR1 MNHEY, CDR2 SVGEGT. CDR3 DNA sequence: TGTGCCAGCAGGATTGACAGTCCCACAGGGCCCCAGCATTTT. Protein sequence: CASRIDSPTGPQHF.

Regarding this clonotype: Given a much more abundant clone one base away, this may be a read error. The gene calls are TRBV9 and TRBJ1-2; D remains unclear. The CDR3 spans 16 residues. Germline V gene data show CDR1 as SGDLS and CDR2 as YYNGEE. The CDR3 DNA reads as TGTCCCAGCAGCCCCCAGTCACAGTCCCTTGGGTATGGCTACACCTTC. It is translated as CPSSPQSQSLGYGYTF.

This clonotype was seen at least ten times. This rearrangement joins TRBV20-1 to TRBJ1-2, with 9 bases that match TRBD1. This CDR3 comprises 13 residues. The V gene's germline CDR1 is DFQATT and CDR2 SNEGSKA (reference sequence). Trimming took 6 bases from V and 7 from J; bases not matched to a gene: 9. The CDR3 DNA is TGCAGTGCCTTGACAGGGGGAGTTGGTGGCTACACCTTC. Translated: CSALTGGVGGYTF.

This rearrangement joins TRBV5-4 to TRBJ2-2, with 9 bases matching TRBD1. With V trimmed by 5 bases and J by 6 bases, 8 bases remained unmatched. This CDR3 contains 15 residues. Germline loops: CDR1 SGHNT, CDR2 YYREEE (reference sequence). CDR3 loop: CASRSRDRVSGELFF. CDR3 coding DNA: TGTGCCAGCAGGTCCCGGGACAGGGTTTCCGGGGAGCTGTTTTTT. Combining the CDR3 with reference TRBV5-4 and TRBJ2-2 gives the whole variable domain ETGVTQSPTHLIKTRGQQVTLRCSSQSGHNTVSWYQQALGQGPQFIFQYYREEENGRGNFPPRFSGLQFPNYSSELNVNALELDDSALYLCASRSRDRVSGELFFGEGSRLTVL.

This sequence joins TRBV19 and TRBJ1-5, with TRBD1 matching 8 bases. The CDR3 has 15 amino acids. Germline V CDR1 and CDR2: LNHDA, SQIVND (reference sequence). With 6 bases clipped from V and 0 bases from J, the junction kept 4 bases outside the gene matches. In nucleotides, the CDR3 is TGTGCCAGTAGGGTGGACAGGGCTAGCAATCAGCCCCAGCATTTT. This translates into CASRVDRASNQPQHF.